The source of this T cell receptor beta chain is a study of early T cells in non-severe SARS-CoV-2 infection (dated by TCRdb to about 2021). Looking at the study overall: TCR sequencing used bulk RNA from unsorted whole blood, so alpha and beta chains could not be paired.

The study was a case-control design nested within a healthcare worker cohort in London, UK, with weekly nasopharyngeal swab PCR tests and blood sampling. Healthcare workers were enrolled in the week of the UK lockdown, from 23 to 31 March 2020, and were followed every week for up to about 15 weeks. Via the germline V gene (reference sequence), CDR1 is PRHDT and CDR2 FYEKMQ. Ends trimmed: V by 1 base, J by 1 base; bases unmatched to a gene: 3. The CDR3 sequence holds 15 residues, the cysteine and phenylalanine included. CDR3 DNA is the only sequence kept; it has 45 bases, read in frame from the first base. Library generation was performed with 5' RACE. The listed sequencing device is NextSeq 500. To correct for sequencing error and PCR bias, the TCR library protocol tagged individual cDNA molecules with unique molecular identifiers. Both TCR alpha and beta chains were sequenced, and tight co-correlation was observed between alpha and beta sequence abundances in each sample. In the source study's methods: Decombinator V4 was used to annotate the V gene, J gene and CDR3 of the TCR sequences. Expanded TCRs were defined as changing significantly between any two time points under a Poisson model with p below 0.0001. Abundances of TCRs were expressed as counts per million after normalisation to the total number of TCRs sequenced in each sample. TRAV1-2 paired with TRAJ12, TRAJ20 or TRAJ33 defined MAIT TCRs, while TRAV10 paired with TRAJ18 defined iNKT TCRs. VDJdb, accessed on 1 November 2021, was searched for TCRs annotated for CMV, EBV and SARS-CoV-2, and TCRs annotated for more than one antigen were excluded. TCRdb handled the public reads itself, with Q25 trimming in fastp and clone calling in MiXCR, and kept productive beta chains. CDR3 protein duplicates are merged, each entry listing the most common genes and DNA. TCRdb's processing, not the authors', yielded these V and J calls. The sample table holds approximately 80,000 distinct CDR3 sequences, of which around 11% were seen once. The top ten clonotypes cover more than 10% of the sample.

There are a few counts of this clonotype. Its antigen specificity is not known. No much larger clone is present one base from it, and per-base qualities are unavailable. Broader findings and caveats from the paper: VDJdb matching was skewed toward anti-spike CD8 responses and likely underestimated virus-specific expansions, missing private and CD4 specificities.

The rearrangement joined TRBV13 to TRBJ1-1; 7 junctional bases match TRBD1. The sequencing used whole blood, collected at baseline. This receptor was obtained from an adult who was a healthcare worker with PCR-confirmed SARS-CoV-2 infection or an uninfected control (not recorded which). DNA sequence: TGTGCCAGCAGCTTAGTAGGGGGCGGGAACACTGAAGCTTTCTTT. The resulting protein is CASSLVGGGNTEAFF.